The 10 T cell receptor beta chains listed next were all sequenced from one sample in a study of regulatory T cells in long-lasting Graves disease (dated by TCRdb to the early 2020s). The library relied on multiplex PCR. Sequenced on an Illumina HiSeq 4000. To build TCR beta libraries, CDR3 regions were amplified by Arm-PCR using iRepertoire HTBI primers. The public reads were reanalyzed by TCRdb: fastp trimming at Q25, MiXCR alignment, in-frame beta chains only. One record per CDR3 amino acid sequence lists the most common genes and DNA. Recorded for this sample are around 500,000 distinct CDR3 sequences; approximately 15% of them occurred a single time. The ten largest clones take up more than 8.5% of the sample. The time point label, read with the paper, signifies: newly diagnosed GD, antithyroid drugs for less than 3 months. For both TCR sequencing and RNA sequencing, RNA was extracted from PBMCs in TRIzol.

The data were also submitted as part of a second study, on T cells in Graves' hyperthyroidism and ophthalmopathy.

Sequencing used peripheral blood mononuclear cells (PBMCs), obtained at new diagnosis, from a patient treated with antithyroid drugs. The receptors were sampled from a man between 25 and 39 years old with Graves disease. Donor details come from another sample of the same person, matched by shared clones.

This clonotype was counted only a few times. This could be a read error, since a much larger clone is one nucleotide away. The conserved phenylalanine or tryptophan normally closing the CDR3 is absent here, so this likely arose from a read error. The chain couples TRBV12-3 or TRBV12-4 to TRBJ2-5, with D perhaps assigned TRBD1 or TRBD2 (5 bases each). The ends were cut back, 6 bases at V and 5 bases at J, with 16 bases in the middle. This CDR3 comprises 14 residues. The CDR3 region is CASSRYRDGETQYS. The CDR3 DNA is TGTGCCAGCAGCCGATACCGGGACGGGGAGACCCAGTACTCC.

This chain uses TRBV5-4 with TRBJ1-2, with a weak D call TRBD1 (6 bases). CDR1 is SGHNT and CDR2 is YYREEE in the germline V gene (reference sequence). This CDR3 is 14 amino acids long. The V and J ends lost 1 base and 5 bases respectively, with 12 bases between them. CDR3 sequence: CASSLIQGWYGYTF. In DNA form, the CDR3 reads TGTGCCAGCAGCTTGATTCAGGGGTGGTATGGCTACACCTTC. Combining the CDR3 with reference TRBV5-4 and TRBJ1-2 gives the whole variable domain ETGVTQSPTHLIKTRGQQVTLRCSSQSGHNTVSWYQQALGQGPQFIFQYYREEENGRGNFPPRFSGLQFPNYSSELNVNALELDDSALYLCASSLIQGWYGYTFGSGTRLTVV.

This clonotype has ten or more counts. The chain employs TRBV7-8 and TRBJ2-3, with D uncertain. V lost 7 bases and J lost 3, with 11 bases in between. From germline, CDR1 is SGHVS and CDR2 FQNEAQ. This CDR3 is 13 amino acids long. This chain's CDR3 is CASTPGVTDTQYF. CDR3 in DNA: TGTGCCAGCACCCCGGGCGTGACAGATACGCAGTATTTT.

Comment on this clonotype: A far larger clone is one nucleotide away, so this likely arose from a read error. The V call is TRBV11-3, the J call TRBJ2-5, with D unclear. Germline CDR1 reads SGHNT; CDR2 reads YENEEA. The CDR3 is made up of 13 amino acids. CDR3 coding DNA: TGTACCAGCAGCTTGGGTGGGGAAGAGACCCAGTACTTC. It is translated as CTSSLGGEETQYF.

This clonotype was seen more than once but under ten times. For the CDR3, the DNA is TGCGCCAGCAGCCCCTCCGGACAGGGCGGCAATCAGCCCCAGCATTTT. Amino acids: CASSPSGQGGNQPQHF. The V call is TRBV5-1, the J call TRBJ1-5; TRBD1 aligns across 8 bases. The CDR3 contains 16 residues. The junction had 8 bases not matched to a gene; V was cut back by 4 bases and J by 2 bases. Germline V gives CDR1 SGHRS, CDR2 YFSETQ. Based on the CDR3 plus reference TRBV5-1 and TRBJ1-5, the full variable domain is KAGVTQTPRYLIKTRGQQVTLSCSPISGHRSVSWYQQTPGQGLQFLFEYFSETQRNKGNFPGRFSGRQFSNSRSEMNVSTLELGDSALYLCASSPSGQGGNQPQHFGDGTRLSIL.

This clonotype was observed at least ten times. A single base separates this from a much larger clone, so it may be a read error. The genes are TRBV7-2 and TRBJ2-3, with 12 bases matching TRBD2. Germline V lookup: CDR1 SGHTA, CDR2 FQGNSA. J was trimmed by 3 bases and V by 5 bases; bases with no gene match: 3. The CDR3 spans 15 residues. The CDR3 protein is CASSRTSGTTDTQYF. DNA of the CDR3: TGTGCCAGCAGCCGGACTAGCGGGACGACAGATACGCAGTATTTT. The entire variable domain, with the rest obtained from reference TRBV7-2 and TRBJ2-3, is as follows: GAGVSQSPSNKVTEKGKDVELRCDPISGHTALYWYRQSLGQGLEFLIYFQGNSAPDKSGLPSDRFSAERTGGSVSTLTIQRTQQEDSAVYLCASSRTSGTTDTQYFGPGTRLTVL.

The rearrangement uses TRBV30 and TRBJ2-1; 8 nucleotides align to TRBD2. CDR1 is GTSNPN and CDR2 is SVGIG in the germline V gene (reference sequence). The ends lost 3 bases at V and 5 bases at J; junction bases unmatched: 3. The CDR3 runs to 13 residues. The chain's CDR3 is CAWRPGGNNEQFF. CDR3 nucleotide sequence: TGTGCCTGGAGACCGGGAGGGAACAATGAGCAGTTCTTC.

This clonotype was observed many times. This chain connects TRBV2 to TRBJ2-7, with TRBD2 matching 9 bases. Germline V gives CDR1 SNHLY, CDR2 FYNNEI. The CDR3 covers 16 residues. The V gene end was trimmed by 3 bases and the J gene end by 4 bases; junction bases not matched to a gene: 10. The CDR3 here is CASSEDLAGSGYEQYF. The DNA of the CDR3 is TGTGCCAGCAGTGAGGACCTAGCGGGATCAGGGTACGAGCAGTACTTC.

This clonotype was recorded at least ten times. The chain joins TRBV10-1 to TRBJ1-6; 12 bases are a match to TRBD1. V gave up 8 bases and J gave up 7 bases; unmatched junction bases: 3. The CDR3 runs 14 residues. Germline CDR1 and CDR2: WNHNN and SYGVQD (reference sequence). The CDR3: CASLGQGANSPLHF. CDR3 DNA: TGCGCCAGCTTGGGACAGGGGGCGAATTCACCCCTCCACTTT.

V is TRBV9 and J is TRBJ2-5; the D gene is possibly TRBD2 (6 bases). Trimming stripped 4 bases from V and 4 bases from J, with 14 bases between. Germline loops: CDR1 SGDLS, CDR2 YYNGEE. There are 14 residues in the CDR3. CDR3 residues: CASSNPQAGETQYF. CDR3 nucleotides: TGTGCCAGCAGCAACCCCCAAGCGGGAGAGACCCAGTACTTC. Full variable domain (outside the CDR3, taken from reference TRBV9 and TRBJ2-5): DSGVTQTPKHLITATGQRVTLRCSPRSGDLSVYWYQQSLDQGLQFLIQYYNGEERAKGNILERFSAQQFPDLHSELNLSSLELGDSALYFCASSNPQAGETQYFGPGTRLLVL.